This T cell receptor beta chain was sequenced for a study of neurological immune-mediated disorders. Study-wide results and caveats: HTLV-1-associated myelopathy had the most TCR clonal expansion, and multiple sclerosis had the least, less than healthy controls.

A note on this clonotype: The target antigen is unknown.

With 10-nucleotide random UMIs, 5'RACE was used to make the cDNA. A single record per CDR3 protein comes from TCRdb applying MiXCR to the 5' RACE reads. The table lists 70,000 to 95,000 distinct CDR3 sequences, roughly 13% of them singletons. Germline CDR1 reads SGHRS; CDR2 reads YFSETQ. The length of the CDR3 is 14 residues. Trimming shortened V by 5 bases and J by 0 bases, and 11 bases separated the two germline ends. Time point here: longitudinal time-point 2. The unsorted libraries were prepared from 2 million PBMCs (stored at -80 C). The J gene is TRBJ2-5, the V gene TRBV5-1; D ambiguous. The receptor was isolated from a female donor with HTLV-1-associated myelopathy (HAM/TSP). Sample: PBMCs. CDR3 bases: TGCGCCAGCAGTCATGCGACATACCAAGAGACCCAGTACTTC. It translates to CASSHATYQETQYF.